This record covers a single TCR beta chain. The sample holds one count of this clone. Its cognate antigen has yet to be identified. Per-base quality was not reported, and no clone a single base away is much larger than it. TCRbeta CDR3 regions were amplified from genomic DNA by means of the immunoSEQ Assay, a bias-controlled multiplex PCR. Regarding the original processing steps: The number of nucleated cells in each sample was estimated from the amplification of reference gene primers within the assay. To quantify the absolute abundance of each unique TCRbeta CDR3 rearrangement, sequence reads were collapsed and filtered. For each sample, productive Simpson clonality was calculated as the square root of Simpson's diversity index over productive rearrangements. Not all clones reach the TCRdb copy of this immuneACCESS table, which keeps in-frame sequences only. Checked studies attribute under half of the gap to unresolved V genes and leave the rest unexplained. V and J calls and clone size are given by that table; D and trimming were obtained from the DNA. The sample has 150,000 to 200,000 clones on record, around 79% of them singletons. The top ten clonotypes cover roughly 17% of the sample.

This specimen belongs to a study of blood T cell repertoires in COVID-19 (dated by TCRdb to between 2020 and 2021). Describing the broader study: Samples from collaborators originated in the United States, Italy and Spain and spanned both the acute and convalescent phases of COVID-19. The repertoires were released in a freely available public database intended as a resource for research on the immune response to SARS-CoV-2. Subjects who had been exposed to COVID-19, were actively infected with it, or had recovered from it provided the deeply sampled blood TCRbeta repertoires that made up the dataset. Sample metadata almost always included a de-identified subject ID, COVID-19 status, age in years and sex. The samples were drawn from two sources: the first 160 participants of the ongoing ImmuneRACE study, and approximately 1,300 subjects contributed by 6 global collaborators. Where available, HLA class I and class II types were obtained from metadata supplied by the sample provider rather than from assay-based typing. The material from the prospective study consisted of cDNA or gDNA derived from T cells, B-cell-depleted T cells, or PBMCs.

The CDR3 has 13 amino acids, counting the end cysteine and phenylalanine. Only the CDR3 DNA is retained, 39 bases long and in frame from the first base. Cut back by 6 bases and 7 bases, the V and J ends lie 13 bases apart. In the germline V gene, CDR1 corresponds to MDHEN and CDR2 to SYDVKM. Findings and caveats that apply to the study as a whole: The amount of clinical and demographic metadata varied by source and participant and was provided uncurated.

Whole blood was collected in K2EDTA tubes by collaborating institutions according to the institutions' own protocols. For TCRbeta analysis, collaborators shipped samples in one of three forms: frozen whole blood, isolated PBMCs, or DNA extracted from either of those sample types. The chain couples TRBV28 to TRBJ1-5; too little of a D gene remains to name it. The sample consisted of peripheral blood. The TCR comes from a man aged 55 to 70 with active or convalescent COVID-19. The CDR3 region: CASSQFSTQPQHF. DNA sequence: TGTGCCAGCAGCCAATTTAGCACGCAGCCCCAGCATTTT.